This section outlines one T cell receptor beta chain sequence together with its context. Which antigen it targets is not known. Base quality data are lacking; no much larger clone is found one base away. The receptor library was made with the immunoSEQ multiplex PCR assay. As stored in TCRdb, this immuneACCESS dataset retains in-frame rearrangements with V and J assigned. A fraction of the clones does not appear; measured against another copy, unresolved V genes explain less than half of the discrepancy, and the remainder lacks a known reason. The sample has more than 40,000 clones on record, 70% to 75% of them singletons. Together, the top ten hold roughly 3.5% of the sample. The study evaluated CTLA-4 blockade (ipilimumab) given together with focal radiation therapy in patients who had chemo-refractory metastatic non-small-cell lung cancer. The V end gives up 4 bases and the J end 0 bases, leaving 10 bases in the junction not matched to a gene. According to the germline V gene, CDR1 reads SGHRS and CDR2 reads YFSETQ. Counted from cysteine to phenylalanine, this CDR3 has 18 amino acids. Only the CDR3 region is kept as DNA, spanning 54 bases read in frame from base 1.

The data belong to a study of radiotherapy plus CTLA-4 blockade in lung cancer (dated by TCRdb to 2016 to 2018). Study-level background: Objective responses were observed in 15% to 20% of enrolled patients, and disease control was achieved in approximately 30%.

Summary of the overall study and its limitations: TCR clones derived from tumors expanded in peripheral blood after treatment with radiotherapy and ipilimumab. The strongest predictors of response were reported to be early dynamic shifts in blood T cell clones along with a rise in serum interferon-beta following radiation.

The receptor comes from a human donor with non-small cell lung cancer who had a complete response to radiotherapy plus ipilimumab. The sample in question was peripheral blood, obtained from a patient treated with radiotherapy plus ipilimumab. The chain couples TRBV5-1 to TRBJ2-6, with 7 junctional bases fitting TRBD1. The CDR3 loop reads CASSPAPGGTSGANVLTF. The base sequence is TGCGCCAGCAGCCCGGCACCAGGGGGTACCTCTGGGGCCAACGTCCTGACTTTC.